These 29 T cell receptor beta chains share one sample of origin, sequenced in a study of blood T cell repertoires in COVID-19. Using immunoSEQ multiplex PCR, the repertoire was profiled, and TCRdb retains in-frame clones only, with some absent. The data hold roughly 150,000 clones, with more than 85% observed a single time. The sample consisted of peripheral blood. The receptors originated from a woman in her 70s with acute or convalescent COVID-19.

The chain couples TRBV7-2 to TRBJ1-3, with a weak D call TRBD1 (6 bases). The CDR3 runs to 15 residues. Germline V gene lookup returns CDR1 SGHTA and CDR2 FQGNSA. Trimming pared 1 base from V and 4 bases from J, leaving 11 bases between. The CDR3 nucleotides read TGTGCCAGCAGCTTAGACGGGACACGGGGAAACACCATATATTTT. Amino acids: CASSLDGTRGNTIYF.

The CDR3 DNA reads TGTGCCAGCAGTAGACACAGGGGAAAAGAGACCCAGTACTTC. Translation: CASSRHRGKETQYF. The rearrangement joins TRBV6-2 or TRBV6-3 to TRBJ2-5, with 7 positions matching TRBD1. Trimming took 5 bases from V and 3 from J; bases not matched to a gene: 6. Germline V gene sequence: CDR1 MNHEY, CDR2 SVGEGT. The CDR3 consists of 14 residues.

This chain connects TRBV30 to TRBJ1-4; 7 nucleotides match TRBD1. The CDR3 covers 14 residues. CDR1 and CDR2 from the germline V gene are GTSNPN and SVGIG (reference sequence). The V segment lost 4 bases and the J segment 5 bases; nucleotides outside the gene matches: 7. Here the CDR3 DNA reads TGTGCCTGGAACAGGGGTATACGAAATGAAAAACTGTTTTTT. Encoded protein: CAWNRGIRNEKLFF.

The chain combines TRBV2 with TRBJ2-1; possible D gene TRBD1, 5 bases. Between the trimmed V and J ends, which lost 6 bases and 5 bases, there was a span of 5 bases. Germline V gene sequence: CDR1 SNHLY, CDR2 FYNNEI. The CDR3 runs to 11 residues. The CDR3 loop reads CASSRDNEQFF. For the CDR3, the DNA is TGTGCCAGCAGCAGGGACAATGAGCAGTTCTTC. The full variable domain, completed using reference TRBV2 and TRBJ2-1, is EPEVTQTPSHQVTQMGQEVILRCVPISNHLYFYWYRQILGQKVEFLVSFYNNEISEKSEIFDDQFSVERPDGSNFTLKIRSTKLEDSAMYFCASSRDNEQFFGPGTRLTVL.

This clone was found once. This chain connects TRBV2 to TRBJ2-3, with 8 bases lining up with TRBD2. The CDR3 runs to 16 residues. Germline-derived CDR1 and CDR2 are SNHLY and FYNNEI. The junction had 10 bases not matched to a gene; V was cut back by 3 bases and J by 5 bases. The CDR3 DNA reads TGTGCCAGCAGTGACGGCTCGGGGGGGCCCGGAGATACGCAGTATTTT. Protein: CASSDGSGGPGDTQYF.

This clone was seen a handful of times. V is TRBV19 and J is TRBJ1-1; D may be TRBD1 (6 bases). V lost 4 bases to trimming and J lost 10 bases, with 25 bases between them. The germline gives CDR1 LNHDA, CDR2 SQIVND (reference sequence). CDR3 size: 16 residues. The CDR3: CASSTVTVGGGGPAFF. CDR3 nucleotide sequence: TGTGCCAGTAGTACAGTTACGGTCGGGGGCGGGGGCCCAGCTTTCTTT.

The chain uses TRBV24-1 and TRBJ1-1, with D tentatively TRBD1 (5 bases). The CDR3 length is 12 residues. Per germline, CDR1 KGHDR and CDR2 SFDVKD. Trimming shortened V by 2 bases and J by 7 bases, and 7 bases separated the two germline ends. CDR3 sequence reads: CATSDSRGEAFF. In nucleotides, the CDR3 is TGTGCCACCAGTGATTCAAGGGGTGAAGCTTTCTTT.

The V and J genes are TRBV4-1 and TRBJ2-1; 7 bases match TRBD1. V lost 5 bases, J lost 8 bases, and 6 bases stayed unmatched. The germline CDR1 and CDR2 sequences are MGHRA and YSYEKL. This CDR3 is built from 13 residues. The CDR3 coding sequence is TGCGCCAGCAGCTCCAGACAGGGAGATGAGCAGTTCTTC. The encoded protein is CASSSRQGDEQFF.

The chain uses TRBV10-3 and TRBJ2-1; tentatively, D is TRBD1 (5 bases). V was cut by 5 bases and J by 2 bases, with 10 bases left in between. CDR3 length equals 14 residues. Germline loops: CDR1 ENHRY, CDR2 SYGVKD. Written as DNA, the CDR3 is TGTGCCATCAGTCGTAAGGGGACCTACAATGAGCAGTTCTTC. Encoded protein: CAISRKGTYNEQFF.

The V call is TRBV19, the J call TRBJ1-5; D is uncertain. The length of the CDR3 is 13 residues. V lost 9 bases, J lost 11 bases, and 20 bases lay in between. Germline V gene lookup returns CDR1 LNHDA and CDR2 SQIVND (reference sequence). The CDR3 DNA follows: TGTGCCAGCACTGGGCCACTAGCACGGACCCAGCATTTT. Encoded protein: CASTGPLARTQHF.

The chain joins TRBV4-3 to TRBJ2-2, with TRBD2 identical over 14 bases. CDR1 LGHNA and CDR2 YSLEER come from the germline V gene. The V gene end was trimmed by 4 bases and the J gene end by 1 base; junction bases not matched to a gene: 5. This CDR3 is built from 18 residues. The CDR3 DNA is TGCGCCAGCAGCCGGGGACTAGCGGGGGCCGTGAACACCGGGGAGCTGTTTTTT. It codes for CASSRGLAGAVNTGELFF.

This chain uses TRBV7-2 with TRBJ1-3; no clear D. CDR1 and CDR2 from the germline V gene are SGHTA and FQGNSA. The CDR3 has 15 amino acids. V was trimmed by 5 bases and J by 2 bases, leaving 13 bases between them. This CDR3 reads CASSPATVPGNTIYF. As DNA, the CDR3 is TGTGCCAGCAGCCCAGCTACAGTACCTGGAAACACCATATATTTT.

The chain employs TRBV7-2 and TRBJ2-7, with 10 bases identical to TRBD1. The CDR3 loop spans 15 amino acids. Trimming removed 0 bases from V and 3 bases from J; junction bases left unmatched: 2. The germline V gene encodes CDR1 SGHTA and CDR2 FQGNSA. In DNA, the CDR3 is TGTGCCAGCAGCTTAGCGGGACAGGGGCTCTACGAGCAGTACGTC. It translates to CASSLAGQGLYEQYV.

CDR3 DNA: TGTGCCAGCACTCGGGGATGGGGGCCCGCTCCCAGTTTAAACTATGGCTACACCTTC. It is translated as CASTRGWGPAPSLNYGYTF. The gene calls are TRBV28 and TRBJ1-2, with D tentatively TRBD1 (6 bases). V lost 7 bases to trimming and J lost 2 bases, with 29 bases between them. The V gene's germline CDR1 is MDHEN and CDR2 SYDVKM. This CDR3 has 19 amino acids.

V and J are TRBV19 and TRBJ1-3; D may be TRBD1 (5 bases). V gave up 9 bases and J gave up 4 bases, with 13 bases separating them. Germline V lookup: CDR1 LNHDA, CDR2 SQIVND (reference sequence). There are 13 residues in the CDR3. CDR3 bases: TGTGCCAGCAGGACATTGTCAGGAAACACCATATATTTT. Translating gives CASRTLSGNTIYF.

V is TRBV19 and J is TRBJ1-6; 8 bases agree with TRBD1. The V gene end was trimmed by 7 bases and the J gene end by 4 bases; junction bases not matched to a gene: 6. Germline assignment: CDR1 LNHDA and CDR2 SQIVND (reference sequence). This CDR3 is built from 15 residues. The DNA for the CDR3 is TGTGCCAGTACTGAGGACAGGGTGTATAATTCACCCCTCCACTTT. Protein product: CASTEDRVYNSPLHF.

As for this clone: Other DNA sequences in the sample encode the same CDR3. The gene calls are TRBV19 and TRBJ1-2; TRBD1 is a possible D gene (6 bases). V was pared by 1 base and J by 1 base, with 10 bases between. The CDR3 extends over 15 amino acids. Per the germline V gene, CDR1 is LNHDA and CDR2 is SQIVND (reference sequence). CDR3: CASSIGTANNYGYTF. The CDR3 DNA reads TGTGCCAGTAGTATAGGGACAGCGAATAACTATGGCTACACCTTC.

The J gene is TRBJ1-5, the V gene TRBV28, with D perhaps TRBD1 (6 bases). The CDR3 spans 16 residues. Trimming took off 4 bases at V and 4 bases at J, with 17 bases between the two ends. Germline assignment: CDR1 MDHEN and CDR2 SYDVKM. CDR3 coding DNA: TGTGCCAGCAGTTACTATTCAGGGGCCAGAAATCAGCCCCAGCATTTT. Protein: CASSYYSGARNQPQHF. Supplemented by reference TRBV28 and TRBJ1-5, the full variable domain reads DVKVTQSSRYLVKRTGEKVFLECVQDMDHENMFWYRQDPGLGLRLIYFSYDVKMKEKGDIPEGYSVSREKKERFSLILESASTNQTSMYLCASSYYSGARNQPQHFGDGTRLSIL.

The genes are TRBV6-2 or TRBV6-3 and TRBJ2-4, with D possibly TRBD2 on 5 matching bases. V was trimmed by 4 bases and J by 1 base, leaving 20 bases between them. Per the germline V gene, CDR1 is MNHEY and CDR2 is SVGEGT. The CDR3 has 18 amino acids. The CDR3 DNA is TGTGCCAGCAGTTTAACCCTTAGCTCGCGGGTCGCCAAAAACATTCAGTACTTC. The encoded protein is CASSLTLSSRVAKNIQYF.

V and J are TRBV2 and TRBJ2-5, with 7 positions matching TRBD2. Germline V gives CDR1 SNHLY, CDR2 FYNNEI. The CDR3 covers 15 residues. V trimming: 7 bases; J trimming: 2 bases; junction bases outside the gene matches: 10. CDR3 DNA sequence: TGTGCCAGCACCAGGAGGGAGGGGAGTCAAGAGACCCAGTACTTC. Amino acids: CASTRREGSQETQYF.

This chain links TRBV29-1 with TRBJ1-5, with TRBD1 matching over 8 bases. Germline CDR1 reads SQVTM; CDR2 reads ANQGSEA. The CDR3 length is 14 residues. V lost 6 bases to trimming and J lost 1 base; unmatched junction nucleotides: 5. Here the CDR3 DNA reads TGCAGCGTCGCGACAGGGGTGAGCAATCAGCCCCAGCATTTT. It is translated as CSVATGVSNQPQHF.

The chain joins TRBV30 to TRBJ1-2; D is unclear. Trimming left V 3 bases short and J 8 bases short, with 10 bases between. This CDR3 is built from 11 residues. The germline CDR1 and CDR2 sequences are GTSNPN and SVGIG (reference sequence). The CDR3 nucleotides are TGTGCCTGGAGCGTGATGAGGGGCTACACCTTC. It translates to CAWSVMRGYTF.

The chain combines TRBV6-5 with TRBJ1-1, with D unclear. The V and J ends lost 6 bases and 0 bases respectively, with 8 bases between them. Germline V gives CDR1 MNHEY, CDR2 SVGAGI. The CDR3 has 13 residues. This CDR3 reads CASSLGVNTEAFF. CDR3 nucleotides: TGTGCCAGCAGCCTAGGAGTGAACACTGAAGCTTTCTTT.

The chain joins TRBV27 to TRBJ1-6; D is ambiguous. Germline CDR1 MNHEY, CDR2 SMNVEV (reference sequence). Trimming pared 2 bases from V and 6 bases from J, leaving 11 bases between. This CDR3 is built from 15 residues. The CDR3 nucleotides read TGTGCCAGCAGTTTAGCGGCTTATGTTAATTCACCCCTCCACTTT. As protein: CASSLAAYVNSPLHF.

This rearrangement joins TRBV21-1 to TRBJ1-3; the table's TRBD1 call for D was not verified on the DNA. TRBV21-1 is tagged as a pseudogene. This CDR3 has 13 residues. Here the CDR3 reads CASKLQGRNTIYF. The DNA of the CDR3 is TGTGCCAGCAAGCTACAGGGTAGAAACACCATATATTTT.

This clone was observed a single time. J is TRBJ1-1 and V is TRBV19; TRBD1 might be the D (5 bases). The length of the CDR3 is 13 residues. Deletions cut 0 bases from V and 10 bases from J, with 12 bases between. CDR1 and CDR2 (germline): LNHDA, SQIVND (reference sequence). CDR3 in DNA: TGTGCCAGTAGTATAGATGGTAGGAGGGGAGCTTTCTTT. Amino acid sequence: CASSIDGRRGAFF.

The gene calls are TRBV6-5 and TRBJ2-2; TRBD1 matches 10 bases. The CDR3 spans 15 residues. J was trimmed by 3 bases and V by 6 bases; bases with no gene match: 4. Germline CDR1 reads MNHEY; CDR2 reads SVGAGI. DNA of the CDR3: TGTGCCAGCAGAAGACAGGGGGCGGACACCGGGGAGCTGTTTTTT. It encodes CASRRQGADTGELFF.

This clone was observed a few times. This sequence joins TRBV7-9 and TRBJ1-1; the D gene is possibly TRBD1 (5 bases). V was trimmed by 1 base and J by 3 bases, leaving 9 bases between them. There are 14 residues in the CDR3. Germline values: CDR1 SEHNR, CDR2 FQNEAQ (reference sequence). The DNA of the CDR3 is TGTGCCAGCAGCTTAGGGGGGACTGACACTGAAGCTTTCTTT. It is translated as CASSLGGTDTEAFF.

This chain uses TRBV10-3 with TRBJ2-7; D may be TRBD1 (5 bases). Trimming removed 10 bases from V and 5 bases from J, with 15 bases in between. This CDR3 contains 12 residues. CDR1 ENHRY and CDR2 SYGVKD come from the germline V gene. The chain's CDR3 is CATRSQGDEQYV. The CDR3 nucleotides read TGTGCCACTAGATCCCAAGGGGACGAGCAGTACGTC.